This T cell receptor (beta chain) was identified in a study of response to subunit inactivated influenza vaccine (dated 2018 in TCRdb). Looking at the study overall: To follow how T cells responded to a trivalent subunit inactivated influenza vaccine, the researchers relied on deep quantitative profiling of the T cell receptor repertoire. Overall study results and their limits: It was suggested by the authors that each seasonal influenza vaccination may recruit only a limited number of new T cells.

In its sample, this clonotype was seen a few times. Its recognized antigen is unknown. Within one base of it there is no much larger clone, and no base qualities were kept. The library came from RT-PCR. The run used an Illumina HiSeq 2500. Using fastp at Q25 and MiXCR, TCRdb reprocessed the public reads and kept productive beta chains. Rows are unified per CDR3 protein, each entry keeping the most common DNA and genes. The sample table lists 150,000 to 200,000 distinct CDR3 sequences, approximately 12% of them with a count of one. The ten biggest clones cover around 32% of the sample. CDR3 length: 17 amino acids, cysteine to phenylalanine. CDR3 DNA only is kept here, 51 bases in frame from base 1. Reading the germline V gene gives CDR1 SGHRS and CDR2 YFSETQ. The junction shows trimming of 2 bases on V and 2 bases on J, plus 19 bases between the germline ends. These data are also associated with another study on T cells expressing NK-cell markers. Looking at the second paper: TCR beta cDNA libraries were made by 5'RACE template switching that added a universal primer site and unique molecular identifiers. Three sorted T-cell subsets (CD3+CD56+NKG2C+, CD3+CD56+NKG2C- and CD3+CD56-NKG2C+) from seven to nine donors had their TCR beta-chain repertoires profiled. Of the eight sequenced donors, seven were found to be HCMV-seropositive and one was found to be HCMV-seronegative. To restrict sorting to alphabetaTCR-expressing T cells, an anti-gammadeltaTCR antibody was added in several experiments. In more than five donors, the dominant CD3+CD56+NKG2C+ clonotypes were found to rank among the top 10 CD8+ clonotypes and to make up about 1.0-8% of CD8+ T cells. Those dominant clonotypes were again the most abundant among CD3+CD56-NKG2C+ cells in four donors, at roughly 28.3-60.1%. It remained unclear whether the expanded NKG2C-expressing T cell clones were specific for HCMV antigens. The study sequenced eight donors, all healthy volunteers chosen at random: three men and five women. To determine HCMV serostatus, a commercial ELISA kit was used to detect HCMV-specific IgG in serum. Ficoll density gradient centrifugation was used to isolate peripheral blood mononuclear cells from blood. Using Miltenyi isolation kits, CD4+ and CD8+ T cells were isolated from PBMC through magnetic immunoseparation. cDNA synthesis was primed from the TCR beta constant segment, followed by two successive PCR amplification steps. The libraries were sequenced on Illumina HiSeq 2000/2500, MiSeq or NextSeq, producing 2 x 150 bp reads. MIGEC was used to demultiplex reads and group the reads by UMI, and MiTCR was used to assemble and quantify clonotypes. To remove erroneous sequences, TCR cDNA sequences were retained only when supported by two or more reads. The tcR package was used for downstream repertoire analysis, and clonotypes were matched across fractions by CDR3 nucleotide sequence plus V segment. Antigen specificity was annotated against VDJdb with VDJmatch, allowing one amino acid substitution in CDR3.

This chain is built from TRBV5-1 and TRBJ2-5; possibly the D gene is TRBD2, per 5 matching bases. The receptor's source is a man aged 50-59 years who received an inactivated influenza vaccine. Donor details come from another sample of the same person, matched by shared clones. Here the sequenced sample was CD8+ T cells sorted from PBMCs, taken 11 to 12 days after vaccination. This receptor has the CDR3 CASSLFFSGSAQETQYF. The DNA sequence is given as TGCGCCAGCAGCTTATTCTTTTCGGGGAGCGCTCAAGAGACCCAGTACTTC.